Listed here are 9 T cell receptor beta chains from one sample, sequenced in a study of CD8 T cells in ankylosing spondylitis. Using its own MiXCR run on the 5' RACE reads, TCRdb lists one record per CDR3 protein. Of some 270,000 distinct CDR3 sequences in the sample, under 35% are singletons; the top ten hold around 4.4%. The specimen was blood, either unsorted or a sorted T cell fraction (not recorded which). The receptors were gathered from a male donor with ankylosing spondylitis or in good health (not recorded which).

A few counts support this clonotype. The rearrangement uses TRBV6-5 and TRBJ2-1; D is unresolved. Germline V lookup: CDR1 MNHEY, CDR2 SVGAGI. V lost 5 bases and J 12 bases, leaving 17 bases between the germline ends. The CDR3 has 13 residues. The CDR3 loop reads CASSTSNNDGQFF. CDR3 sequence (DNA): TGTGCCAGCAGTACCTCCAATAATGATGGGCAGTTCTTC.

The table lists this clonotype with a few counts. The chain joins TRBV11-2 to TRBJ1-5; 9 positions agree with TRBD1. V lost 5 bases, J lost 4 bases, and 15 bases stayed unmatched. CDR3 length: 18 residues. From germline, CDR1 is SGHAT and CDR2 FQNNGV. The CDR3 DNA sequence: TGTGCCAGCAGCCTCGGACAGGGGAGGGTTCGGGAAAATCAGCCCCAGCATTTT. It yields the protein CASSLGQGRVRENQPQHF. Together with reference TRBV11-2 and TRBJ1-5, the CDR3 gives the full variable domain: EAGVAQSPRYKIIEKRQSVAFWCNPISGHATLYWYQQILGQGPKLLIQFQNNGVVDDSQLPKDRFSAERLKGVDSTLKIQPAKLEDSAVYLCASSLGQGRVRENQPQHFGDGTRLSIL.

This clonotype was counted only a few times. This chain connects TRBV9 to TRBJ2-1; 7 bases match TRBD1. The V segment lost 3 bases and the J segment 8 bases; nucleotides outside the gene matches: 5. From germline, CDR1 is SGDLS and CDR2 YYNGEE. CDR3 length equals 13 residues. CDR3 nucleotides: TGTGCCAGCAGCGAAAGGGGGCTAGATGAGCAGTTCTTC. This translates into CASSERGLDEQFF. The full variable domain, rest sourced from reference TRBV9 and TRBJ2-1, is DSGVTQTPKHLITATGQRVTLRCSPRSGDLSVYWYQQSLDQGLQFLIQYYNGEERAKGNILERFSAQQFPDLHSELNLSSLELGDSALYFCASSERGLDEQFFGPGTRLTVL.

This chain connects TRBV5-1 to TRBJ1-1; unclear D gene. The V and J ends lost 4 bases and 5 bases respectively, with 9 bases between them. The germline V gene encodes CDR1 SGHRS and CDR2 YFSETQ. The CDR3 runs to 12 residues. The CDR3 protein is CASSRVRTEAFF. The CDR3, as DNA: TGCGCCAGCAGCCGCGTTCGAACTGAAGCTTTCTTT.

Only a few counts were recorded for this clonotype. The rearrangement uses TRBV12-3 or TRBV12-4 and TRBJ1-6, with TRBD1 matching 8 bases. V gave up 6 bases and J gave up 6 bases; unmatched junction bases: 7. This CDR3 has 15 residues. This chain's CDR3 is CASSWKQGGNSPLHF. CDR3 in DNA: TGTGCCAGCAGCTGGAAACAGGGGGGTAATTCACCCCTCCACTTT.

The sample holds a few counts of this clonotype. CDR3 coding DNA: TGTGCCAGCAGCGTAGGGCAGGGGGCCTCCTACGAGCAGTACTTC. This encodes CASSVGQGASYEQYF. This chain links TRBV9 with TRBJ2-7; 8 nucleotides agree with TRBD1. Trimming removed 0 bases from V and 0 bases from J; junction bases left unmatched: 2. CDR1 is SGDLS, CDR2 YYNGEE, per germline. The CDR3 is 15 amino acids.

The chain is built from TRBV27 and TRBJ2-5; 7 bases map to TRBD1. The V gene's germline CDR1 is MNHEY and CDR2 SMNVEV (reference sequence). This CDR3 has 13 amino acids. V trimming: 4 bases; J trimming: 12 bases; junction bases outside the gene matches: 11. CDR3 nucleotides: TGTGCCAGCAGTTCAGCAGGGACAGCAGGGAAGTACTTC. Amino acids: CASSSAGTAGKYF.

The V gene is TRBV12-3 or TRBV12-4, the J gene TRBJ1-5, with D hard to call. The V end was cut by 6 bases, the J end by 0 bases, with 9 bases between. The CDR3 consists of 14 residues. CDR3 residues: CASREAGSNQPQHF. The CDR3 coding sequence is TGTGCCAGCAGGGAAGCAGGTAGCAATCAGCCCCAGCATTTT.

The CDR3 loop reads CASRSTGGTWETQYF. CDR3 nucleotide sequence: TGTGCCAGCAGATCCACAGGGGGCACGTGGGAGACCCAGTACTTC. The rearrangement joins TRBV5-5 to TRBJ2-5; 9 bases match TRBD1. CDR1 is SGHKS and CDR2 is YYEKEE in the germline V gene (reference sequence). The CDR3 spans 15 residues. J gave up 5 bases and V 5 bases, and 10 bases lay outside the gene matches.